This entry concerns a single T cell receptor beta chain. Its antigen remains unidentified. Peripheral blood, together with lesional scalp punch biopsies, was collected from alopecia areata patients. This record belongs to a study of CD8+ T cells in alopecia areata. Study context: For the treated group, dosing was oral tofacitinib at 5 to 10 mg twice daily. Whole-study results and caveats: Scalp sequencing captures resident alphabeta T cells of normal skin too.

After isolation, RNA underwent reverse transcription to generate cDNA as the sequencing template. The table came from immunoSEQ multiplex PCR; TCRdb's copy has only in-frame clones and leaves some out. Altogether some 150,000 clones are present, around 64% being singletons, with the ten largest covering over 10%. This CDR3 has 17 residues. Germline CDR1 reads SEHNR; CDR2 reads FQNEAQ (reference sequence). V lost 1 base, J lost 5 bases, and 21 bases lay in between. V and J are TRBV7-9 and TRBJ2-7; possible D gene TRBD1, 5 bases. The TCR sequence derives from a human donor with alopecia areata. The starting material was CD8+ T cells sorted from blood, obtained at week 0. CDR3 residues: CASSLDPSYRPPNEQYF. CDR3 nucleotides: TGTGCCAGCAGCTTAGACCCCTCCTACAGGCCGCCCAACGAGCAGTACTTC. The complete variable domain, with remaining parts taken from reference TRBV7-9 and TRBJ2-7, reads DTGVSQNPRHKITKRGQNVTFRCDPISEHNRLYWYRQTLGQGPEFLTYFQNEAQLEKSRLLSDRFSAERPKGSFSTLEIQRTEQGDSAMYLCASSLDPSYRPPNEQYFGPGTRLTVT.